One and the same sample provided the 28 T cell receptor beta chains below, sequenced in a study of blood T cell repertoires in COVID-19. The repertoire was sequenced with immunoSEQ multiplex PCR; TCRdb's copy has only in-frame clones and lacks some. Here the sample spans roughly 250,000 clones, approximately 83% being singletons. The sequenced sample consisted of PBMCs or T cells enriched from blood (not recorded which). Receptor source: a woman aged 40 to 55 who had been exposed to COVID-19.

Comments on this clone: Other DNA variants within this sample encode the same CDR3. This rearrangement joins TRBV19 to TRBJ1-6, with 9 bases fitting TRBD1. The germline V gene has CDR1 LNHDA and CDR2 SQIVND (reference sequence). Trimming at V came to 5 bases and at J to 7 bases, leaving 3 bases not matched to a gene. This CDR3 has 14 amino acids. The CDR3 DNA is TGTGCCAGTAGTCCGACAGGGGGGAATTCACCCCTCCACTTT. Translation: CASSPTGGNSPLHF.

The chain uses TRBV7-9 and TRBJ2-3, with 16 bases identical to TRBD2. This CDR3 has 16 residues. V gave up 5 bases and J gave up 4 bases; unmatched junction bases: 3. Germline V gives CDR1 SEHNR, CDR2 FQNEAQ (reference sequence). DNA of the CDR3: TGTGCCAGCAGCCCGGGACTAGCGGGGGGGCCAGATACGCAGTATTTT. It codes for CASSPGLAGGPDTQYF. The full variable domain, its missing parts supplied by reference TRBV7-9 and TRBJ2-3, is DTGVSQNPRHKITKRGQNVTFRCDPISEHNRLYWYRQTLGQGPEFLTYFQNEAQLEKSRLLSDRFSAERPKGSFSTLEIQRTEQGDSAMYLCASSPGLAGGPDTQYFGPGTRLTVL.

The J gene is TRBJ1-2, the V gene TRBV6-5; 9 bases map to TRBD1. The CDR3 extends over 15 amino acids. J gave up 5 bases and V 3 bases, and 7 bases lay outside the gene matches. CDR1 is MNHEY and CDR2 is SVGAGI in the germline V gene. The CDR3 here is CASSYDTGTGYGYTF. The DNA of the CDR3 is TGTGCCAGCAGTTATGACACCGGGACAGGGTATGGCTACACCTTC.

The chain is built from TRBV7-2 and TRBJ2-3, with TRBD2 matching over 10 bases. Germline CDR1 is SGHTA and CDR2 is FQGNSA. The length of the CDR3 is 16 residues. The ends lost 2 bases at V and 3 bases at J; junction bases unmatched: 5. As DNA, the CDR3 is TGTGCCAGCAGCTTACGAGCGGGGGGGAGTACAGATACGCAGTATTTT. As protein: CASSLRAGGSTDTQYF.

This chain uses TRBV2 with TRBJ1-3; possible D gene TRBD1, 5 bases. Germline CDR1 and CDR2: SNHLY and FYNNEI. Trimming took 11 bases from V and 4 from J, leaving 18 bases between them. The CDR3 has 14 amino acids. CDR3 sequence: CASTFGGGGNTIYF. The CDR3 DNA reads TGTGCCTCAACCTTCGGGGGAGGCGGAAACACCATATATTTT.

A word on this clone: Other nucleotide sequences from this sample produce the same CDR3. The V gene is TRBV3-1 (or the pseudogene TRBV3-2), the J gene TRBJ1-3, with unresolved D. V lost 0 bases to trimming and J lost 2 bases, with 8 bases between them. The CDR3 extends over 15 amino acids. Germline V lookup: CDR1 LGHDT, CDR2 YNNKEL (reference sequence). CDR3 in amino acids: CASSQDGRAGNTIYF. CDR3 sequence (DNA): TGTGCCAGCAGCCAAGATGGGAGGGCTGGAAACACCATATATTTT.

The chain has TRBV27 and TRBJ2-7, with TRBD2 matching over 7 bases. The V and J ends lost 5 bases and 1 base, in that order; junction bases with no gene match: 11. The CDR3 runs to 16 residues. Germline lookup yields CDR1 MNHEY and CDR2 SMNVEV (reference sequence). For the CDR3, the DNA is TGTGCCAGCAGTGGGGGTTATGGACTAGTATCCTACGAGCAGTACTTC. It is translated as CASSGGYGLVSYEQYF.

The chain uses TRBV7-2 and TRBJ2-3; D gene ambiguous. The CDR3 covers 14 residues. Germline V gene data show CDR1 as SGHTA and CDR2 as FQGNSA. Trimming pared 0 bases from V and 2 bases from J, leaving 6 bases between. In DNA, the CDR3 is TGTGCCAGCAGCTTAGCGTACTTCACAGATACGCAGTATTTT. This gives the protein CASSLAYFTDTQYF. Full variable domain (missing parts from reference TRBV7-2 and TRBJ2-3): GAGVSQSPSNKVTEKGKDVELRCDPISGHTALYWYRQSLGQGLEFLIYFQGNSAPDKSGLPSDRFSAERTGGSVSTLTIQRTQQEDSAVYLCASSLAYFTDTQYFGPGTRLTVL.

V and J are TRBV3-1 (or the pseudogene TRBV3-2) and TRBJ1-2, with D hard to call. The germline gives CDR1 LGHDT, CDR2 YNNKEL (reference sequence). V lost 3 bases to trimming and J lost 4 bases, with 9 bases between them. This CDR3 region has 13 residues. The CDR3 sequence: CASSHFGTYGYTF. For the CDR3, the DNA is TGTGCCAGCAGCCACTTCGGTACCTATGGCTACACCTTC.

V and J are TRBV29-1 and TRBJ2-7, with D tentatively TRBD2 (6 bases). V was trimmed by 4 bases and J by 9 bases, leaving 13 bases between them. Germline V gene lookup returns CDR1 SQVTM and CDR2 ANQGSEA. This CDR3 is built from 11 residues. The CDR3 region is CSVASGGGQYF. CDR3 DNA sequence: TGCAGCGTTGCGAGTGGGGGAGGGCAGTACTTC.

There are a few counts of this clone. This chain uses TRBV18 with TRBJ1-2; TRBD1 might be the D (6 bases). This CDR3 region has 14 residues. The V gene lost 2 bases and the J gene lost 8 bases, with 15 bases spanning the gap. Germline assignment: CDR1 KGHSH and CDR2 LQKENI. CDR3 in amino acids: CASSPAGVNEGYTF. The CDR3 nucleotides are TGTGCCAGCTCACCAGCAGGGGTGAACGAAGGCTACACCTTC.

This chain connects TRBV19 to TRBJ1-2; 7 positions match TRBD1. The J segment lost 4 bases and the V segment lost 4 bases, leaving 9 bases of the junction unmatched. CDR1 LNHDA and CDR2 SQIVND come from the germline V gene (reference sequence). The CDR3 is 15 amino acids. CDR3 in DNA: TGTGCCAGTAGTACCTTCCGGGACAGATTCTATGGCTACACCTTC. The encoded protein is CASSTFRDRFYGYTF.

This sequence joins TRBV14 and TRBJ1-2; 11 nucleotides match TRBD1. This CDR3 spans 12 amino acids. V was pared by 9 bases and J by 4 bases, with 1 base of the junction left unmatched. Germline V gene data show CDR1 as SGHDN and CDR2 as FVKESK. The CDR3 coding sequence is TGTGCCAGTGGACAGGGGGCCTATGGCTACACCTTC. This sequence encodes CASGQGAYGYTF.

Only a few counts were recorded for this clone. The chain recombines TRBV7-2 with TRBJ1-6; 8 bases fit TRBD1. Per germline, CDR1 SGHTA and CDR2 FQGNSA. The V and J ends lost 5 bases and 7 bases, in that order; junction bases with no gene match: 7. The CDR3 length is 15 residues. The chain's CDR3 is CASSPQGAPNSPLHF. In DNA form, the CDR3 reads TGTGCCAGCAGCCCGCAGGGGGCTCCCAATTCACCCCTCCACTTT.

This chain links TRBV7-3 with TRBJ2-3, with TRBD2 matching 7 bases. The V segment lost 4 bases and the J segment 5 bases; nucleotides outside the gene matches: 9. The CDR3 consists of 15 residues. Germline CDR1 and CDR2: SGHTA and FQGTGA. CDR3 in amino acids: CASSSRGGGKDTQYF. CDR3 in DNA: TGTGCCAGCAGCTCCCGCGGGGGTGGAAAAGATACGCAGTATTTT.

The V gene is TRBV27, the J gene TRBJ1-2, with 7 bases lining up with TRBD1. The ends lost 5 bases at V and 2 bases at J; junction bases unmatched: 14. The CDR3 covers 17 residues. Germline V CDR1 and CDR2: MNHEY, SMNVEV (reference sequence). The CDR3 is CASSPPGTDHGNYGYTF. The CDR3 DNA follows: TGTGCCAGCAGTCCACCGGGGACAGATCATGGAAACTATGGCTACACCTTC.

V usage is TRBV5-1 and J usage is TRBJ1-6; a possible D gene is TRBD1 (6 bases). This CDR3 contains 15 residues. Trimming left V 4 bases short and J 8 bases short, with 16 bases between. Germline loops: CDR1 SGHRS, CDR2 YFSETQ. Here the CDR3 DNA reads TGCGCCAGCAGCAGCCGGGACACTTTTGATTCACCCCTCCACTTT. Translation gives CASSSRDTFDSPLHF.

Concerning this clone itself: This sample includes further DNA sequences coding for the same CDR3. The DNA of the CDR3 is TGTGCCAGCTCACCGGGGACAGGGGGCGGCACTGAAGCTTTCTTT. Protein sequence: CASSPGTGGGTEAFF. The chain combines TRBV18 with TRBJ1-1; 12 nucleotides agree with TRBD1. Trimming took 3 bases from V and 4 from J; bases not matched to a gene: 3. In germline, CDR1 is KGHSH, CDR2 LQKENI. CDR3 size: 15 residues.

The rearrangement uses TRBV5-4 and TRBJ1-6; D might be TRBD1 (5 bases). This CDR3 comprises 15 residues. The V and J ends lost 5 bases and 6 bases respectively, with 15 bases between them. Germline V gene lookup returns CDR1 SGHNT and CDR2 YYREEE (reference sequence). For the CDR3, the DNA is TGTGCCAGCAGGAATTCGACAGTTTTTAATTCACCCCTCCACTTT. Protein product: CASRNSTVFNSPLHF. Based on the CDR3 plus reference TRBV5-4 and TRBJ1-6, the full variable domain is ETGVTQSPTHLIKTRGQQVTLRCSSQSGHNTVSWYQQALGQGPQFIFQYYREEENGRGNFPPRFSGLQFPNYSSELNVNALELDDSALYLCASRNSTVFNSPLHFGNGTRLTVT.

This sequence joins TRBV28 and TRBJ2-5, with a possible D match to TRBD1 (5 bases). Germline V lookup: CDR1 MDHEN, CDR2 SYDVKM. The CDR3 runs 14 residues. Trimming removed 5 bases from V and 0 bases from J, with 10 bases in between. In DNA, the CDR3 is TGTGCCAGCAGTAGACAGCCATACCAAGAGACCCAGTACTTC. It codes for CASSRQPYQETQYF.

J is TRBJ2-5 and V is TRBV4-2, with TRBD1 matching 7 bases. Germline V gene data show CDR1 as LGHNA and CDR2 as YNFKEQ. CDR3 length: 16 amino acids. The V segment lost 1 base and the J segment 2 bases; nucleotides outside the gene matches: 7. As DNA, the CDR3 is TGTGCCAGCAGCCAAGGAGGGGGCAGGGTGCAAGAGACCCAGTACTTC. Translating it yields CASSQGGGRVQETQYF.

The chain links TRBV5-1 to TRBJ2-5; D not certain. Trimming removed 4 bases from V and 1 base from J, with 8 bases in between. This CDR3 spans 13 amino acids. CDR1 and CDR2 from the germline V gene are SGHRS and YFSETQ. DNA for the CDR3: TGCGCCAGCAGCCTAGGTCTCCAAGAGACCCAGTACTTC. Its protein product is CASSLGLQETQYF.

The rearrangement joins TRBV7-2 to TRBJ2-1, with a tentative D call TRBD2 (7 bases). CDR1 SGHTA and CDR2 FQGNSA come from the germline V gene. The CDR3 extends over 14 amino acids. Trimming removed 0 bases from V and 10 bases from J, with 13 bases in between. The CDR3 spells CASSLAGGANEQFF. The CDR3 DNA reads TGTGCCAGCAGCTTAGCGGGGGGGGCCAACGAGCAGTTCTTC.

This clone came up once. This chain joins TRBV27 and TRBJ1-4; weak D call: TRBD1 (6 bases). Trimming pared 4 bases from V and 6 bases from J, leaving 12 bases between. Germline CDR1 MNHEY, CDR2 SMNVEV (reference sequence). This CDR3 region has 14 residues. The CDR3 loop is CASSSTGWDEKLFF. The CDR3, as DNA: TGTGCCAGCAGTTCTACAGGGTGGGATGAAAAACTGTTTTTT.

The V gene is TRBV16, the J gene TRBJ1-2; 10 bases are shared with TRBD1. Germline assignment: CDR1 KGHSY and CDR2 FQNENV. With V trimmed by 4 bases and J by 1 base, 9 bases remained unmatched. The length of the CDR3 is 17 residues. CDR3 in DNA: TGTGCCAGCAGCCCCTCCGGGACAGGGGTTGGTAACTATGGCTACACCTTC. This codes for CASSPSGTGVGNYGYTF.

This CDR3 is CASSWVGAAGNTIYF. Written as DNA, the CDR3 is TGTGCCAGCAGTTGGGTCGGAGCGGCTGGAAACACCATATATTTT. V is TRBV6-5 and J is TRBJ1-3; D uncertain. The CDR3 runs to 15 residues. Germline values: CDR1 MNHEY, CDR2 SVGAGI. The V gene lost 4 bases and the J gene lost 2 bases, with 12 bases spanning the gap.

V gene TRBV27 combines with J gene TRBJ1-2; possibly TRBD1 for D (6 bases). Germline-derived CDR1 and CDR2 are MNHEY and SMNVEV (reference sequence). V shed 6 bases and J shed 4 bases, with 24 bases lying between them. The CDR3 loop spans 17 amino acids. In nucleotides, the CDR3 is TGTGCCAGCAGCCGGACAGTCGGAGCCTCTAAATTCTATGGCTACACCTTC. Protein sequence: CASSRTVGASKFYGYTF.

In its sample, this clone was seen once. The V call is TRBV7-2, the J call TRBJ2-1, with D perhaps TRBD2 (5 bases). This CDR3 region has 12 residues. Germline CDR1 is SGHTA and CDR2 is FQGNSA. Trimming left V 5 bases short and J 9 bases short, with 11 bases between. CDR3 bases: TGTGCCAGCAGCCGATTAGCGTTTGAGCAGTTCTTC. This codes for CASSRLAFEQFF.